The 14 T cell receptor beta chains listed next were all sequenced from one sample in a study of cytomegalovirus exposure and HLA in healthy donors. Researchers ran the PCR with 60 Vbeta and 13 Jbeta primers. Clones were read by immunoSEQ multiplex PCR, and TCRdb kept only the in-frame ones, dropping some. The repertoire holds 120,000 or so clones, with around three quarters as singletons. Material: PBMCs. These receptors came from a woman aged 40 to 50 in good health and CMV-seronegative.

The rearrangement links TRBV18 to TRBJ1-2; tentatively, D is TRBD1 (5 bases). CDR1 and CDR2 (germline): KGHSH, LQKENI. The V end lost 2 bases, the J end lost 0 bases, and 7 bases lay between the germline ends. This CDR3 comprises 14 residues. The CDR3 is CASSPRQSNYGYTF. The CDR3, as DNA: TGTGCCAGCTCACCAAGACAGTCTAACTATGGCTACACCTTC.

In this sample, this clone turned up a few times. The chain uses TRBV28 and TRBJ2-6; D is perhaps TRBD1 (6 bases). V was trimmed by 6 bases and J by 2 bases, leaving 11 bases between them. The CDR3 runs to 15 residues. Germline lookup yields CDR1 MDHEN and CDR2 SYDVKM. CDR3 sequence reads: CASRGALPGANVLTF. The DNA of the CDR3 is TGTGCCAGCAGGGGGGCACTCCCTGGGGCCAACGTCCTGACTTTC.

This chain links TRBV7-9 with TRBJ2-7; the D gene is possibly TRBD1 (6 bases). The CDR3 extends over 15 amino acids. Germline values: CDR1 SEHNR, CDR2 FQNEAQ (reference sequence). V was clipped by 0 bases and J by 1 base, with 10 bases between them. DNA of the CDR3: TGTGCCAGCAGCTTAGCGGGGCAGGGGTCCTACGAGCAGTACTTC. As protein: CASSLAGQGSYEQYF.

The chain couples TRBV27 to TRBJ2-1; 8 bases line up with TRBD2. After removal of 0 bases from V and 3 bases from J, the junction contained 1 base not matched to a gene. This CDR3 is built from 15 residues. Per germline, CDR1 MNHEY and CDR2 SMNVEV (reference sequence). The CDR3 coding sequence is TGTGCCAGCAGTTTATCTAGCGGGGTCTACAATGAGCAGTTCTTC. It is translated as CASSLSSGVYNEQFF.

V gene TRBV25-1 combines with J gene TRBJ2-1; 12 bases line up with TRBD2. Per germline, CDR1 MGHDK and CDR2 SYGVNS. CDR3 length: 15 residues. V lost 1 base and J lost 7; bases outside the gene matches: 2. This CDR3 is CASSESSGRVNEQFF. CDR3 coding DNA: TGTGCCAGCAGTGAATCTAGCGGGAGGGTAAATGAGCAGTTCTTC.

V usage is TRBV7-9 and J usage is TRBJ1-5, with D tentatively TRBD1 (5 bases). V shed 5 bases and J shed 0 bases, with 11 bases lying between them. Germline V gene sequence: CDR1 SEHNR, CDR2 FQNEAQ (reference sequence). CDR3 length: 15 amino acids. CDR3 sequence: CASSLGRVSNQPQHF. The CDR3 region has the DNA TGTGCCAGCAGCCTGGGCAGGGTTAGCAATCAGCCCCAGCATTTT.

V and J are TRBV2 and TRBJ1-1; D perhaps matches TRBD1 (6 bases). V was trimmed by 2 bases and J by 3 bases, leaving 13 bases between them. In germline, CDR1 is SNHLY, CDR2 FYNNEI. The CDR3 is 15 residues long. CDR3 sequence reads: CASSETGLGHTEAFF. The CDR3, as DNA: TGTGCCAGCAGTGAAACAGGGTTGGGCCACACTGAAGCTTTCTTT.

The chain uses TRBV6-5 and TRBJ1-2; 7 positions agree with TRBD1. The CDR3 has 12 amino acids. V was pared by 6 bases and J by 8 bases, with 6 bases of the junction left unmatched. The germline V gene encodes CDR1 MNHEY and CDR2 SVGAGI. The CDR3 protein is CASREGAEGYTF. The CDR3 DNA reads as TGTGCCAGCAGGGAGGGGGCCGAGGGCTACACCTTC.

This chain connects TRBV27 to TRBJ2-2; D not resolved. The CDR3 runs 14 residues. The V gene's germline CDR1 is MNHEY and CDR2 SMNVEV (reference sequence). The V end lost 7 bases, the J end lost 4 bases, and 13 bases lay between the germline ends. The CDR3: CASTHKSSTGELFF. In DNA, the CDR3 is TGTGCCAGCACGCACAAATCCTCCACCGGGGAGCTGTTTTTT.

The count of this clone is one. The chain couples TRBV9 to TRBJ2-5, with D possibly TRBD2 on 7 matching bases. Germline V lookup: CDR1 SGDLS, CDR2 YYNGEE. This CDR3 is 14 amino acids long. Trimming removed 4 bases from V and 3 bases from J, with 13 bases in between. The CDR3 spells CASSPEGGEETQYF. CDR3 DNA sequence: TGTGCCAGCAGCCCAGAAGGGGGGGAAGAGACCCAGTACTTC.

The genes are TRBV27 and TRBJ2-7, with 7 bases matching TRBD2. The CDR3 covers 15 residues. V was clipped by 5 bases and J by 3 bases; unmatched bases: 10. CDR1 and CDR2 (germline): MNHEY, SMNVEV (reference sequence). The CDR3 spells CASSVRTSGGYEQYF. The CDR3 bases are TGTGCCAGCAGTGTGCGGACTAGTGGGGGCTACGAGCAGTACTTC.

To note about this clone: This same CDR3 is encoded by further DNA sequences in the sample. This chain uses TRBV5-1 with TRBJ2-1, with TRBD2 matching 7 bases. Losses at the gene ends were 4 bases for V and 0 bases for J; bases not matched to a gene: 1. Germline CDR1 reads SGHRS; CDR2 reads YFSETQ. There are 14 residues in the CDR3. The CDR3 DNA reads TGCGCCAGCAGCGGGGGGGACTCCTACAATGAGCAGTTCTTC. It encodes CASSGGDSYNEQFF. Drawing the rest from reference TRBV5-1 and TRBJ2-1, the complete variable domain is KAGVTQTPRYLIKTRGQQVTLSCSPISGHRSVSWYQQTPGQGLQFLFEYFSETQRNKGNFPGRFSGRQFSNSRSEMNVSTLELGDSALYLCASSGGDSYNEQFFGPGTRLTVL.

The chain joins TRBV13 to TRBJ2-7; TRBD2 matches 8 bases. With 4 bases clipped from V and 2 bases from J, the junction kept 7 bases outside the gene matches. CDR1 is PRHDT, CDR2 FYEKMQ, per germline (reference sequence). The CDR3 length is 15 residues. The CDR3 coding sequence is TGTGCCAGCAGCTCTGATGTCGGGAGGGCCTACGAGCAGTACTTC. Protein sequence: CASSSDVGRAYEQYF.

This chain joins TRBV7-2 and TRBJ2-1; TRBD2 might be the D (5 bases). The V end lost 1 base, the J end lost 3 bases, and 13 bases lay between the germline ends. The CDR3 runs 16 residues. The germline CDR1 and CDR2 sequences are SGHTA and FQGNSA. In DNA, the CDR3 is TGTGCCAGCAGCTTAGATGGCGCCGGGGTCTACAATGAGCAGTTCTTC. It codes for CASSLDGAGVYNEQFF.